The rows below give T cell receptor beta chains drawn from one sample of a study of control samples from healthy donors and cancer patients. Assay used: immunoSEQ multiplex PCR; TCRdb lists only in-frame clones, some missing. This sample has about 180,000 clones, with 85% to 95% found just once. The sample consisted of blood. The receptors originated from a man aged 25 to 40 in good health. CDR3s include the opening cysteine and the closing phenylalanine or tryptophan. Fields, in order: clone size, J gene, V gene, D gene, CDR3 DNA, CDR3 protein. D genes are given only for firm matches. Expanded clones are given a class, and other clones once, few, many or no size at all.

NA,TRBJ2-2,TRBV29-1,NA,TGCAGCGTTTTGGGACATAACACCGGGGAGCTGTTTTTT,CSVLGHNTGELFF
NA,TRBJ2-1,TRBV7-6,TRBD2,TGTGCCAGCAGCTTAGCGGGTCTAGCGGCGTCTCTCAATGAGCAGTTCTTC,CASSLAGLAASLNEQFF
NA,TRBJ1-2,TRBV18,NA,TGTGCCAGCTCACCCCACCCTGCTCAGGGCGTTGACGGCTACACCTTC,CASSPHPAQGVDGYTF
NA,TRBJ2-3,TRBV5-1,NA,TGCGCCAGCAGCAACGCAGATACGCAGTATTTT,CASSNADTQYF
NA,TRBJ2-1,TRBV30,NA,TGTGCCTGGGAAAGACGACCTCAGGGAAGCAATGAGCAGTTCTTC,CAWERRPQGSNEQFF
few,TRBJ2-7,TRBV19,TRBD2,TGTGCCAGTAGTGGGTTTGCGGGGGCCTACGAGCAGTACTTC,CASSGFAGAYEQYF
NA,TRBJ1-2,TRBV28,TRBD1,TGTGCCAGCATCCCGACAGGGGGGCAGGGCTACACCTTC,CASIPTGGQGYTF
NA,TRBJ1-5,TRBV10-3,TRBD1,TGTGCCATCTCCAGACAGGGGGATAACAATCAGCCCCAGCATTTT,CAISRQGDNNQPQHF
NA,TRBJ1-5,TRBV29-1,TRBD1,TGCAGCCCGAGTAAAAAGGGACAGGGCTCTCCGCCCCAGCATTTT,CSPSKKGQGSPPQHF
NA,TRBJ2-2,TRBV7-2,NA,TGTGCCAGCAGCTTAGTCGCGTCAGGGGGGACCGGGGAGCTGTTTTTT,CASSLVASGGTGELFF
NA,TRBJ1-1,TRBV28,NA,TGTGCCAGTTCAACGGGATCTCGGACTGAAGCTTTCTTT,CASSTGSRTEAFF
NA,TRBJ2-7,TRBV9,NA,TGTGCCAGCAGCGAGGGTGGGAAAGGTGGCTACGAGCAGTACTTC,CASSEGGKGGYEQYF
NA,TRBJ1-1,TRBV19,NA,TGTGCCAGTAGTTTCCGGACAGAGGGAACTGAAGCTTTCTTT,CASSFRTEGTEAFF
NA,TRBJ2-7,TRBV10-3,NA,TGTGCCATCAGGGGGGACCGTGGGACCGAAGACTACGAGCAGTACTTC,CAIRGDRGTEDYEQYF
NA,TRBJ1-5,TRBV2,TRBD1,TGTGCCAGCAGTGAACCGGGACAGGCCACAGGACCCCAGCATTTT,CASSEPGQATGPQHF
NA,TRBJ2-7,TRBV10-3,NA,TGTGCCATCAGCCGAGCCCCGGGAGAGGAATGGGAGCAGTACTTC,CAISRAPGEEWEQYF
NA,TRBJ2-4,TRBV28,NA,TGTGCCAGCAGTCCGATAAAGCTTGGGAACATTCAGTACTTC,CASSPIKLGNIQYF
once,TRBJ2-5,TRBV7-6,TRBD2,TGTGCCAGCAGCTCATTGACTAGCGGGGGGGCAGGAGAGACCCAGTACTTC,CASSSLTSGGAGETQYF
few,TRBJ1-4,TRBV2,TRBD1,TGTGCCAGCAGCGCGACAGGGACAGTTAATGAAAAACTGTTTTTT,CASSATGTVNEKLFF
NA,TRBJ2-7,TRBV20-1,NA,TGCAGTGCCGGAGTCCACGAGCAGTACTTC,CSAGVHEQYF
NA,TRBJ1-2,TRBV30,NA,TGTGCCTGGAGCCTTGAGGGAGATTATGGCTACACCTTC,CAWSLEGDYGYTF
NA,TRBJ2-6,TRBV10-3,NA,TGTGCCATCAGTGATCTGGGGTCCGGGGCCAACGTCCTGACTTTC,CAISDLGSGANVLTF
NA,TRBJ1-5,TRBV5-8,NA,TGTGCCAGCAGCTTAGGACAGAACAATCAGCCCCAGCATTTT,CASSLGQNNQPQHF
NA,TRBJ1-3,TRBV10-3,NA,TGTGCCATCAGTGAGTATCGACAGCACTCTGGAAACACCATATATTTT,CAISEYRQHSGNTIYF
NA,TRBJ1-4,TRBV6-5,NA,TGTGCCAGCAGTTACTCGCAGGGAAGGAAAAAACTGTTTTTT,CASSYSQGRKKLFF
few,TRBJ2-7,TRBV19,TRBD1,TGTGCCAGTAGTATTGGAGGACAGGCCACCTACGAGCAGTACTTC,CASSIGGQATYEQYF
NA,TRBJ2-3,TRBV27,NA,TGTGCCAGCAGTAGAGAGATACCGGGACGACGCACAGATACGCAGTATTTT,CASSREIPGRRTDTQYF
once,TRBJ1-1,TRBV7-9,TRBD1,TGTGCCAGCAGCCCACAGGGGACAGGGAACACTGAAGCTTTCTTT,CASSPQGTGNTEAFF
NA,TRBJ2-7,TRBV4-2,NA,TGTGCCAGCAGCCCTCGGGACTCAGCAGAGTACGAGCAGTACTTC,CASSPRDSAEYEQYF
NA,TRBJ2-3,TRBV10-3,NA,TGTGCCATCAGCAAAACGACAACTCGCCCTACAGATACGCAGTATTTT,CAISKTTTRPTDTQYF
NA,TRBJ2-5,TRBV19,TRBD2,TGTGCCAGTAGTATAGCTAGCGGGGGAGAGACCCAGTACTTC,CASSIASGGETQYF
NA,TRBJ2-7,TRBV28,TRBD2,TGTGCCGTCACGGGACTAGCGGGAGGGCCGCAGGAGCAGTACTTC,CAVTGLAGGPQEQYF
NA,TRBJ1-6,TRBV28,TRBD1,TGTGCCAGCAGTTCTAGGACAGGAAATTCACCCCTCCACTTT,CASSSRTGNSPLHF
NA,TRBJ2-5,TRBV7-9,TRBD2,TGTGCCAGCAGCGCCCTGAATAGCGGGAGTCAGGAGACCCAGTACTTC,CASSALNSGSQETQYF
NA,TRBJ1-2,TRBV6-5,NA,TGTGCCAGCAGTTTTGAAGGATCTAACTATGGCTACACCTTC,CASSFEGSNYGYTF
NA,TRBJ2-7,TRBV9,NA,TGTGCCAGCAGCGTAGGTCCCACAGCCACCTACGAGCAGTACTTC,CASSVGPTATYEQYF
NA,TRBJ2-1,TRBV7-2,TRBD1,TGTGCCAGCAGCCAGGACAGGGGGCACAATGAGCAGTTCTTC,CASSQDRGHNEQFF
NA,TRBJ1-6,TRBV27,NA,TGTGCCAGCAGTTTTGCGCGGGACCGGATAAATTCACCCCTCCACTTT,CASSFARDRINSPLHF
NA,TRBJ1-2,TRBV5-1,TRBD1,TGCGCCAGCAGCTCCCCTCGGGGACAGGGGAAAGGCAACTATGGCTACACCTTC,CASSSPRGQGKGNYGYTF
NA,TRBJ1-2,TRBV6-2/TRBV6-3,TRBD1,TGTGCCAGCAGTCGTGGACAGGACTATGGCTACACCTTC,CASSRGQDYGYTF
NA,TRBJ1-5,TRBV12-5,NA,TGTGCTAGTGGTCCTGATGGCCGTAGCAATCAGCCCCAGCATTTT,CASGPDGRSNQPQHF
NA,TRBJ2-1,TRBV29-1,NA,TGCAGCGTAACTAGTGTCAATGAGCAGTTCTTC,CSVTSVNEQFF
NA,TRBJ1-5,TRBV30,NA,TGTGCCTGGAGTCGTACCCGCAATCAGCCCCAGCATTTT,CAWSRTRNQPQHF
NA,TRBJ1-2,TRBV25-1,NA,TGTGCCAGCAGTGAAGGTTCGAAACGCTACACCTTC,CASSEGSKRYTF
NA,TRBJ2-7,TRBV7-2,TRBD2,TGTGCCAGCAGCTTAGATCTAGCGGGAGGCTACGAGCAGTACTTC,CASSLDLAGGYEQYF
NA,TRBJ1-5,TRBV5-8,NA,TGTGCCAGCAGCTTGGTGGTCAATCAGCCCCAGCATTTT,CASSLVVNQPQHF
NA,TRBJ2-7,TRBV18,NA,TGTGCCAGCTCACCACCCCTCGAGTACGAGCAGTACTTC,CASSPPLEYEQYF
NA,TRBJ1-2,TRBV5-1,NA,TGCGCCAGCAGCTCCGACAGTAACTATGGCTACACCTTC,CASSSDSNYGYTF
NA,TRBJ2-7,TRBV7-2,NA,TGTGCCAGCAGCTTCGGGGGTAGATCCTACGAGCAGTACTTC,CASSFGGRSYEQYF
NA,TRBJ1-1,TRBV6-5,NA,TGTGCCAGCAGATTCCGGGGGCAGGGCACTGAAGCTTTCTTT,CASRFRGQGTEAFF
NA,TRBJ1-2,TRBV12-3/TRBV12-4,TRBD1,TGTGCCAGCAGTTTAGGGACAGGGATAGGCTACACCTTC,CASSLGTGIGYTF
NA,TRBJ1-1,TRBV19,NA,TGTGCCAGTAGTATACGGGGGGATAGGAACACTGAAGCTTTCTTT,CASSIRGDRNTEAFF
few,TRBJ1-2,TRBV6-5,NA,TGTGCCAGCAGTTCCTTGGACGGAAAAGATGGCTACACCTTC,CASSSLDGKDGYTF